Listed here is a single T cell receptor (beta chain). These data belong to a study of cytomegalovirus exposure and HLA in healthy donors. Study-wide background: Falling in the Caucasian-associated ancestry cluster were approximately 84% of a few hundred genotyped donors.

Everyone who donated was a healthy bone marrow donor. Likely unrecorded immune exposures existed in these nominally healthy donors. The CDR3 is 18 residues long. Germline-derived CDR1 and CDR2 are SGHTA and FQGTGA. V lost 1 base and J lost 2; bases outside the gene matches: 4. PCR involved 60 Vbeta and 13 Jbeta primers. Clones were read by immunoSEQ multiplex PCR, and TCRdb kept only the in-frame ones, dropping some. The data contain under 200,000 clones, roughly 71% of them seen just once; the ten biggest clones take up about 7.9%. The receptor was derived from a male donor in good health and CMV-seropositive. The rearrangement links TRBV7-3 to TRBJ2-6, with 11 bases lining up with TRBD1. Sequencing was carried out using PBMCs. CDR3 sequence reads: CASSLIGQGATGANVLTF. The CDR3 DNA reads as TGTGCCAGCAGCTTAATTGGACAGGGGGCAACTGGGGCCAACGTCCTGACTTTC.